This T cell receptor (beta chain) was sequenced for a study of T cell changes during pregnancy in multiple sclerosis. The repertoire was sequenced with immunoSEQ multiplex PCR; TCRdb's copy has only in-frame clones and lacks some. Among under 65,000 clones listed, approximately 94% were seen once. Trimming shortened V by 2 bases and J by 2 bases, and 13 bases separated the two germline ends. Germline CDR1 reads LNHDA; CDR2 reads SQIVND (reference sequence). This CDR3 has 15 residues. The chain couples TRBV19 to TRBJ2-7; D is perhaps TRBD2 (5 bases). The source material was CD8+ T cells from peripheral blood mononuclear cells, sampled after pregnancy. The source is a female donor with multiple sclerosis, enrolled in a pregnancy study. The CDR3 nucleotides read TGTGCCAGTAGTATAACAGCGGTTGATCCCTACGAGCAGTACTTC. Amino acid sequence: CASSITAVDPYEQYF.